The 22 T cell receptor beta chains below were found in one sample sequenced in a study of blood T cell repertoires in COVID-19. Only in-frame clones appear in the TCRdb table, and some are missing; sequencing was by immunoSEQ multiplex PCR. Among just over 30,000 clones listed, 89% were seen once. Source material: peripheral blood. The origin of the receptors is a middle-aged woman with active or convalescent COVID-19.

This chain uses TRBV5-1 with TRBJ2-3; TRBD1 agrees at 8 bases. CDR1 and CDR2 from the germline V gene are SGHRS and YFSETQ. The CDR3 contains 15 residues. V shed 1 base and J 6 bases; nucleotides not matched to a gene: 7. This CDR3 is CASSLQDREVDTQYF. CDR3 nucleotide sequence: TGCGCCAGCAGCTTGCAGGACAGGGAGGTCGATACGCAGTATTTT. Drawing the rest from reference TRBV5-1 and TRBJ2-3, the complete variable domain is KAGVTQTPRYLIKTRGQQVTLSCSPISGHRSVSWYQQTPGQGLQFLFEYFSETQRNKGNFPGRFSGRQFSNSRSEMNVSTLELGDSALYLCASSLQDREVDTQYFGPGTRLTVL.

The V gene is TRBV9, the J gene TRBJ1-6, with D uncertain. CDR3 length: 16 residues. Per the germline V gene, CDR1 is SGDLS and CDR2 is YYNGEE. Trimming removed 4 bases at V and 2 bases at J, with 13 bases between. CDR3 bases: TGTGCCAGCAGCCCCCGGGGAGGGACCTATAATTCACCCCTCCACTTT. Protein sequence: CASSPRGGTYNSPLHF.

The rearrangement uses TRBV15 and TRBJ2-3; D remains unclear. The CDR3 sequence is 12 residues long. Germline V gene data show CDR1 as LNHNV and CDR2 as YYDKDF (reference sequence). With 1 base removed from V and 3 bases from J, the gap between germline ends came to 2 bases. This chain's CDR3 is CATSRVTDTQYF. CDR3 nucleotides: TGTGCCACCAGCAGAGTAACAGATACGCAGTATTTT.

This clone was seen once. The V and J genes are TRBV7-9 and TRBJ1-2, with D possibly being TRBD1 (5 bases). V was cut by 2 bases and J by 8 bases, with 9 bases left in between. Germline loops: CDR1 SEHNR, CDR2 FQNEAQ (reference sequence). This CDR3 is built from 12 residues. The CDR3 sequence is CASSLSQEGYTF. In DNA, the CDR3 is TGTGCCAGCAGCTTATCACAGGAAGGCTACACCTTC.

As DNA, the CDR3 is TGTGCCAGCAGCTTATACGGGTTCGCGAACACCGGGGAGCTGTTTTTT. It encodes CASSLYGFANTGELFF. The genes are TRBV11-3 and TRBJ2-2; D gene ambiguous. Germline V lookup: CDR1 SGHNT, CDR2 YENEEA. V gave up 2 bases and J gave up 0 bases, with 10 bases separating them. The CDR3 runs to 16 residues.

To note about this clone: Compared with germline, one end of the junction differs, possibly owing to a read error. The J gene is TRBJ2-1, the V gene TRBV7-7; TRBD1 might be the D (5 bases). The CDR3 runs to 13 residues. CDR1 is SSHAT, CDR2 FNYEAQ, per germline (reference sequence). The CDR3, as DNA: TGTGCTAGCAGCCTAGACAGTTACAATGAGCAGTTCTTC. This translates into CASSLDSYNEQFF.

This chain uses TRBV5-1 with TRBJ2-5, with 7 positions matching TRBD2. V trimming: 4 bases; J trimming: 3 bases; junction bases outside the gene matches: 9. Germline loops: CDR1 SGHRS, CDR2 YFSETQ. The CDR3 length is 15 residues. The DNA for the CDR3 is TGCGCCAGCAGCGCAACTAGCCGGGAGGAAGAGACCCAGTACTTC. As protein: CASSATSREEETQYF.

The rearrangement links TRBV6-5 to TRBJ2-7; D may be TRBD2 (5 bases). Germline V gene lookup returns CDR1 MNHEY and CDR2 SVGAGI. V lost 7 bases to trimming and J lost 6 bases, with 19 bases between them. CDR3 size: 14 residues. This CDR3 is CASTRPDFDGEQYF. The DNA of the CDR3 is TGTGCCAGCACTCGCCCGGACTTTGACGGCGAGCAGTACTTC.

The CDR3 DNA sequence: TGCGCCAGCAGCTTGGATCAGGTTACCTACGAGCAGTACTTC. As protein: CASSLDQVTYEQYF. The chain links TRBV5-1 to TRBJ2-7; the D is unclear. Germline V CDR1 and CDR2: SGHRS, YFSETQ. Trimming pared 0 bases from V and 2 bases from J, leaving 9 bases between. The CDR3 is made up of 14 amino acids.

The rearrangement joins TRBV5-4 to TRBJ2-7, with 8 bases lining up with TRBD1. The V gene end was trimmed by 0 bases and the J gene end by 1 base; junction bases not matched to a gene: 3. This CDR3 contains 15 residues. Germline CDR1 is SGHNT and CDR2 is YYREEE (reference sequence). The chain's CDR3 is CASSLAGGFSYEQYF. As DNA, the CDR3 is TGTGCCAGCAGCTTGGCAGGGGGCTTTTCCTACGAGCAGTACTTC.

The V call is TRBV6-5, the J call TRBJ2-7; tentatively, D is TRBD1 (5 bases). CDR3 length: 13 amino acids. The V end lost 2 bases, the J end lost 4 bases, and 9 bases lay between the germline ends. Germline loops: CDR1 MNHEY, CDR2 SVGAGI. In DNA, the CDR3 is TGTGCCAGCAGTTACGCCAGGGAATACGAGCAGTACTTC. Residues: CASSYAREYEQYF.

This chain connects TRBV9 to TRBJ1-3; D is possibly TRBD1 (5 bases). Germline values: CDR1 SGDLS, CDR2 YYNGEE. The V and J ends lost 0 bases and 0 bases respectively, with 22 bases between them. This CDR3 is 20 amino acids long. The CDR3 here is CASSVGGEFWVAGSGNTIYF. The CDR3 DNA reads TGTGCCAGCAGCGTAGGGGGCGAGTTCTGGGTCGCCGGCTCTGGAAACACCATATATTTT.

This clone was counted a single time. V and J are TRBV6-2 or TRBV6-3 and TRBJ2-2, with D unclear. Trimming took off 6 bases at V and 3 bases at J, with 8 bases between the two ends. Germline CDR1 is MNHEY and CDR2 is SVGEGT. The CDR3 length is 13 residues. As DNA, the CDR3 is TGTGCCAGCAGCCCTCGGGACACCGGGGAGCTGTTTTTT. Its translation is CASSPRDTGELFF.

This clone was picked up one time. Written as DNA, the CDR3 is TGTGCCAGCTCACCATCGACGAGAGATCGGGATGAGCAGTTCTTC. Translation: CASSPSTRDRDEQFF. This chain links TRBV18 with TRBJ2-1; D not certain. The V gene lost 2 bases and the J gene lost 8 bases, with 16 bases spanning the gap. The CDR3 runs to 15 residues. Germline CDR1 and CDR2: KGHSH and LQKENI.

This clone occurred once. This chain uses TRBV19 with TRBJ2-1, with a weak D call TRBD2 (6 bases). The germline gives CDR1 LNHDA, CDR2 SQIVND (reference sequence). The CDR3 runs 20 residues. The V gene lost 5 bases and the J gene lost 0 bases, with 26 bases spanning the gap. CDR3 loop: CASSYLGPGRRGDSYNEQFF. CDR3 bases: TGTGCCAGTAGTTATCTCGGGCCGGGGCGGAGGGGAGACTCCTACAATGAGCAGTTCTTC. The full variable domain, completed using reference TRBV19 and TRBJ2-1, is DGGITQSPKYLFRKEGQNVTLSCEQNLNHDAMYWYRQDPGQGLRLIYYSQIVNDFQKGDIAEGYSVSREKKESFPLTVTSAQKNPTAFYLCASSYLGPGRRGDSYNEQFFGPGTRLTVL.

The gene calls are TRBV12-5 and TRBJ2-1; TRBD1 might be the D (6 bases). This CDR3 is built from 15 residues. Trimming cost V 1 base and J 0 bases, with 7 bases left between them. Germline V gene lookup returns CDR1 LGHNT and CDR2 FRNRAP. The CDR3 nucleotides are TGTGCTAGTGGTTTGGACAGGGCCTCCTACAATGAGCAGTTCTTC. It translates to CASGLDRASYNEQFF.

This clone was observed a few times. This chain connects TRBV9 to TRBJ2-2, with no clear D. CDR3 length equals 17 residues. V lost 0 bases to trimming and J lost 1 base, with 13 bases between them. Germline V lookup: CDR1 SGDLS, CDR2 YYNGEE. The CDR3 DNA sequence: TGTGCCAGCAGCGTAGCCCTTACGTCAGGGAACACCGGGGAGCTGTTTTTT. Its translation is CASSVALTSGNTGELFF.

This clone was counted between two and nine times. The chain combines TRBV29-1 with TRBJ2-7, with D unresolved. Germline V gene lookup returns CDR1 SQVTM and CDR2 ANQGSEA. Trimming removed 4 bases from V and 7 bases from J, with 14 bases in between. The CDR3 extends over 12 amino acids. The CDR3 DNA is TGCAGCGTTGCGGTTCTTTTCGGGGAGCAGTACTTC. It codes for CSVAVLFGEQYF.

The rearrangement uses TRBV12-3 or TRBV12-4 and TRBJ2-7; tentative D call: TRBD1 (6 bases). This CDR3 is 13 amino acids long. The V gene lost 6 bases and the J gene lost 5 bases, with 14 bases spanning the gap. CDR3 coding DNA: TGTGCCAGCAGAGGAACAGGGAGCAACGAGCAGTACTTC. Protein: CASRGTGSNEQYF.

CDR3 sequence: CSAGPGREQFF. In nucleotides, the CDR3 is TGCAGCGCGGGCCCAGGTCGAGAGCAGTTCTTC. The rearrangement joins TRBV29-1 to TRBJ2-1; D remains ambiguous. CDR1 is SQVTM and CDR2 is ANQGSEA in the germline V gene. V shed 7 bases and J shed 10 bases, with 14 bases lying between them. The length of the CDR3 is 11 residues.

V gene TRBV7-2 combines with J gene TRBJ1-2, with a weak D call TRBD1 (6 bases). Trimming removed 1 base at V and 8 bases at J, with 17 bases between. The CDR3 has 15 residues. Per the germline V gene, CDR1 is SGHTA and CDR2 is FQGNSA. The chain's CDR3 is CASSLVVGAPHGYTF. The DNA for the CDR3 is TGTGCCAGCAGCTTAGTGGTGGGGGCGCCTCACGGCTACACCTTC.

This clone has a handful of counts. The CDR3 region has the DNA TGTGCCAGCAGTTTATCTGCGGGGGTGGGGGAGACCCAGTACTTC. Protein product: CASSLSAGVGETQYF. The V call is TRBV27, the J call TRBJ2-5, with 7 bases aligning to TRBD2. Germline trimming cut 0 bases from V and 5 bases from J; bases unmatched to any gene: 6. This CDR3 comprises 15 residues. Germline CDR1 and CDR2: MNHEY and SMNVEV (reference sequence).